This entry features one T cell receptor (beta chain) sequence. What this receptor recognizes is not known. No base quality values were provided; no much bigger clone lies one nucleotide off. The collaborating institutions used their own protocols to collect whole blood in K2EDTA tubes. For TCRbeta analysis, collaborators shipped samples in one of three forms: frozen whole blood, isolated PBMCs, or DNA extracted from either of those sample types. TCRbeta CDR3 regions were amplified from genomic DNA by means of the immunoSEQ Assay, a bias-controlled multiplex PCR. The study's own analysis went as follows. Nucleated cell counts per sample were estimated from amplification of reference gene primers within the assay. Sequence reads were collapsed and filtered to measure the absolute abundance of every unique TCRbeta CDR3 rearrangement. For each sample, productive Simpson clonality was calculated by taking the square root of Simpson's diversity index across productive rearrangements. Imported from immuneACCESS, the table was reduced by TCRdb to in-frame sequences with V and J called. These copies leave out some clones; in studies compared against another copy, an unresolved V gene accounts for under half, and the cause of the remainder is not known. The D gene and trimming were derived from the DNA, and the V and J assignments and clone size from that table. The sample includes roughly 80,000 clones, with about nine tenths observed a single time. The ten largest clonotypes hold about 17% of the sample.

The V end loses 2 bases and the J end loses 5 bases, and a stretch of 6 bases separates them. The CDR3 runs 12 residues from the cysteine to the phenylalanine. The DNA shown is the 36-base CDR3, in frame from base 1. The CDR1 and CDR2 encoded by the germline V gene are SGHTA and FQGNSA. The data were taken from a study of blood T cell repertoires in COVID-19 (dated by TCRdb to about 2020). Turning to the overall study: Samples from collaborators originated in the United States, Italy and Spain and spanned both the acute and convalescent phases of COVID-19. The material from the prospective study consisted of cDNA or gDNA derived from T cells, B-cell-depleted T cells, or PBMCs. The dataset comprised deeply sampled blood TCRbeta repertoires from subjects exposed to, actively infected with, or recovered from COVID-19. The repertoires were made available in a free public database intended to serve as a resource for research on the immune response to SARS-CoV-2. Samples were obtained from the ongoing ImmuneRACE study (first 160 participants) and from roughly 1,300 subjects provided by 6 global collaborators. Sample metadata almost always included a de-identified subject ID, COVID-19 status, age in years and sex. Where HLA class I and class II types were available, the types were taken from metadata supplied by the sample provider, not from assay-based typing. Beyond this particular receptor, the publication reports: The amount of clinical and demographic metadata varied by source and participant and was provided uncurated.

The clonotype was recovered from a woman of 80 years or more with active or convalescent COVID-19. Sequenced: peripheral blood. The V and J segments used are TRBV7-2 and TRBJ2-5, and perhaps TRBD2 as D gene, on 5 matching bases. The CDR3 region has the sequence CASSLWEETQYF. Read as DNA, the sequence is TGTGCCAGCAGCTTATGGGAGGAGACCCAGTACTTC.